The clone carrying this T cell receptor beta chain was observed a few times. Method: immunoSEQ multiplex PCR; TCRdb's copy keeps in-frame clones and lacks some. The repertoire consists of some 200,000 clones, with 85% to 90% occurring once and the leading ten covering 0.88%. This sample is part of a study of blood T cell repertoires in COVID-19. Whole-study context: From the United States, Italy and Spain came samples of acute and convalescent COVID-19. PBMCs, B-cell-depleted T cells, or T cells provided the cDNA or gDNA that made up the material.

Sequences were obtained from peripheral blood. This clonotype was sampled from a woman between 18 and 30 years old who had recovered from COVID-19.

DNA of the CDR3: TGTGCCAGCAGCCCCGACACAGTTAACACTGAAGCTTTCTTT. Translation gives CASSPDTVNTEAFF. The chain combines TRBV7-3 with TRBJ1-1, with no clear D. The CDR3 is 14 residues long. The germline V gene encodes CDR1 SGHTA and CDR2 FQGTGA. V lost 5 bases and J 2 bases, leaving 12 bases between the germline ends.